This T cell receptor (beta chain) was obtained from a study of early T cells in non-severe SARS-CoV-2 infection (dated by TCRdb to the early 2020s). About the study as a whole: Because TCR sequencing was done on bulk RNA from unsorted whole blood, the alpha and beta chains could not be paired. What the work shows at the level of the full study, not this receptor alone: VDJdb matching was skewed toward anti-spike CD8 responses and likely underestimated virus-specific expansions, missing private and CD4 specificities.

This clonotype has just a few counts. Its antigen target is currently unknown. Base qualities are not recorded, but no much larger clone differs from it by a single base. A case-control design nested within a healthcare worker cohort in London, UK, was used, with weekly nasopharyngeal swab PCR tests and blood sampling performed. Healthcare workers were recruited during the week of the UK lockdown, between 23 and 31 March 2020, and followed weekly for up to about 15 weeks. The library was produced with 5' RACE. Reads for this sample came from a NextSeq 500. In the TCR library protocol, unique molecular identifiers were attached to individual cDNA molecules to correct for PCR bias and sequencing error. TCR alpha and beta chains were both sequenced, and the abundances of alpha and beta sequences in each sample were closely correlated with each other. The authors' pipeline ran thus. V gene, J gene and CDR3 annotation of TCR sequences was performed with Decombinator V4. Expanded TCRs were defined as changing significantly between any two time points under a Poisson model with p below 0.0001. TCR abundances were normalised to the total number of TCRs sequenced per sample and expressed as counts per million. TRAV1-2 paired with TRAJ12, TRAJ20 or TRAJ33 defined MAIT TCRs, while TRAV10 paired with TRAJ18 defined iNKT TCRs. A search of VDJdb, accessed on 1 November 2021, was run for TCRs annotated to CMV, EBV and SARS-CoV-2, with TCRs annotated for multiple antigens excluded. TCRdb reanalyzed the raw reads on its own, using fastp at Q25 for trimming and MiXCR for clone calling, and kept in-frame beta chains. Rows matching on CDR3 protein sequence are summarized as one entry with the most common DNA and genes. These V and J calls originate from TCRdb's pipeline instead of the authors' own analysis. This sample gives tens of thousands of distinct CDR3 sequences in total; less than 20% of them show up just once. About 8.2% of the sample comes from the top ten.

Trimming takes 5 bases from V and 7 bases from J, and the germline ends sit 20 bases apart. From the cysteine through the phenylalanine, the CDR3 covers 16 amino acids. The kept DNA is CDR3 alone, 48 bases in frame from the first base. Based on the germline V gene, the CDR1 and CDR2 sequences are SGHAT and FQNNGV. The sample here was whole blood, taken at baseline. Recombination joined TRBV11-2 with TRBJ1-4; no D gene can be assigned with confidence. The clonotype originates from an adult who was a healthcare worker with PCR-confirmed SARS-CoV-2 infection or an uninfected control (not recorded which). The CDR3 loop reads CASSPGPKGFSEKLFF. The nucleotide sequence reads as follows: TGTGCCAGCAGCCCTGGCCCGAAGGGCTTTAGTGAAAAACTGTTTTTT.